Below are 10 T cell receptor beta chains sequenced from a single sample in a study of T cell responses to AZD1222 COVID-19 vaccine. The table came from immunoSEQ multiplex PCR; TCRdb's copy has only in-frame clones and leaves some out. The sample shows roughly 170,000 clones, 91% of them seen only once. The input for sequencing was peripheral blood, taken on day 0 of AZD1222 vaccination. Receptor source: an adult in good health.

The chain is built from TRBV19 and TRBJ1-1; 10 nucleotides match TRBD1. The V gene end was trimmed by 8 bases and the J gene end by 6 bases; junction bases not matched to a gene: 12. The CDR3 loop spans 15 amino acids. The germline V gene encodes CDR1 LNHDA and CDR2 SQIVND (reference sequence). Here the CDR3 DNA reads TGTGCCAGTGGTCCGGGACAGGGGCCTAGGCCTGAAGCTTTCTTT. It translates to CASGPGQGPRPEAFF.

This chain connects TRBV15 to TRBJ1-5, with TRBD1 identical over 7 bases. CDR3 length: 18 residues. V lost 0 bases and J lost 4; bases outside the gene matches: 12. From germline, CDR1 is LNHNV and CDR2 YYDKDF (reference sequence). CDR3 in DNA: TGTGCCACCAGCAGAGAGTTACCAACCGGGACAGCTAATCAGCCCCAGCATTTT. This encodes CATSRELPTGTANQPQHF.

This clone has more than one count but fewer than ten. Written as DNA, the CDR3 is TGTGCCAGCAGCTTATCACCGGGCAACACTGAAGCTTTCTTT. Translated: CASSLSPGNTEAFF. V is TRBV7-2 and J is TRBJ1-1; D gene uncertain. Between the trimmed V and J ends, which lost 2 bases and 2 bases, there was a span of 9 bases. Germline V gives CDR1 SGHTA, CDR2 FQGNSA. The CDR3 has 14 amino acids.

The chain is built from TRBV7-8 and TRBJ2-4; TRBD2 aligns across 11 bases. V dropped 4 bases and J dropped 1; count of bases not matched to a gene: 12. The CDR3 totals 19 residues. The V gene's germline CDR1 is SGHVS and CDR2 FQNEAQ. The DNA of the CDR3 is TGTGCCAGCAGCTCATTAGCGGGGGGGCGATTCGGGGCCAAAAACATTCAGTACTTC. Encoded protein: CASSSLAGGRFGAKNIQYF.

The rearrangement uses TRBV19 and TRBJ1-1; 7 bases agree with TRBD1. This CDR3 spans 14 amino acids. V lost 2 bases to trimming and J lost 5 bases; unmatched junction nucleotides: 5. Germline V lookup: CDR1 LNHDA, CDR2 SQIVND (reference sequence). In DNA, the CDR3 is TGTGCCAGTAGTATAACAGGGGCGTGGACTGAAGCTTTCTTT. Translated, it gives CASSITGAWTEAFF.

V usage is TRBV4-1 and J usage is TRBJ2-7, with TRBD1 matching over 7 bases. Germline assignment: CDR1 MGHRA and CDR2 YSYEKL. This CDR3 comprises 13 residues. Trimming cost V 4 bases and J 3 bases; bases outside gene matches: 3. The CDR3 DNA reads TGCGCCAGCAGCCTGACAGGGATCTACGAGCAGTACTTC. Encoded protein: CASSLTGIYEQYF.

This rearrangement joins TRBV4-2 to TRBJ2-5; TRBD1 matches 8 bases. Trimming at V came to 3 bases and at J to 1 base, leaving 4 bases not matched to a gene. CDR1 and CDR2 (germline): LGHNA, YNFKEQ. This CDR3 has 15 amino acids. CDR3: CASSQGDRTQETQYF. Here the CDR3 DNA reads TGTGCCAGCAGCCAGGGGGACAGGACCCAAGAGACCCAGTACTTC.

This clone was observed a single time. J is TRBJ2-1 and V is TRBV27; tentative D call: TRBD2 (7 bases). The ends were cut back, 6 bases at V and 9 bases at J, with 18 bases in the middle. The CDR3 covers 14 residues. CDR1 is MNHEY, CDR2 SMNVEV, per germline (reference sequence). The CDR3 loop is CASSGGRGGIEQFF. The CDR3 nucleotides read TGTGCCAGCAGCGGGGGGCGGGGAGGCATTGAGCAGTTCTTC.

This clone was observed once. The rearrangement links TRBV27 to TRBJ1-4; perhaps TRBD1 as D (6 bases). Trimming stripped 6 bases from V and 5 bases from J, with 19 bases between. Looked up from germline, CDR1 is MNHEY and CDR2 is SMNVEV (reference sequence). This CDR3 comprises 16 residues. The CDR3 here is CASRHKTGTSNEKLFF. For the CDR3, the DNA is TGTGCCAGCAGACACAAGACCGGGACAAGCAATGAAAAACTGTTTTTT.

This chain links TRBV7-9 with TRBJ1-1; D gene uncertain. Germline CDR1 is SEHNR and CDR2 is FQNEAQ (reference sequence). Trimming left V 1 base short and J 11 bases short, with 14 bases between. The length of the CDR3 is 13 residues. In nucleotides, the CDR3 is TGTGCCAGCAGCTTAGTCGGGAGCGGGGTCGCTTTCTTT. Its protein is CASSLVGSGVAFF.